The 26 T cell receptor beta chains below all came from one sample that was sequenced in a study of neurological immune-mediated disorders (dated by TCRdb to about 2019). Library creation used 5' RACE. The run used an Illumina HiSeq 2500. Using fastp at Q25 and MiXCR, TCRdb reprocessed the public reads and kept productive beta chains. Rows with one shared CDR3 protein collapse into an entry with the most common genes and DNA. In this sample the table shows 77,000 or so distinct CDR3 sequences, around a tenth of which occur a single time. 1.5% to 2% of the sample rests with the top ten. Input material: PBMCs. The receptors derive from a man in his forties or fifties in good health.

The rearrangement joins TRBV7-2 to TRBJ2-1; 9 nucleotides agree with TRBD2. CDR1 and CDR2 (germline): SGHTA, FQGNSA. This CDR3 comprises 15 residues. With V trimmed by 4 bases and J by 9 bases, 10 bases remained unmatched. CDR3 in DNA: TGTGCCAGCAGCTCCAGCGGGAGGCCCTCCAGTGAGCAGTTCTTC. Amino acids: CASSSSGRPSSEQFF.

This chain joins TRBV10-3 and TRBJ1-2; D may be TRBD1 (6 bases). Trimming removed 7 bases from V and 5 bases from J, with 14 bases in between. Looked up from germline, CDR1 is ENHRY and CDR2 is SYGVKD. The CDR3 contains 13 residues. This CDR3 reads CAIMNRVEYGYTF. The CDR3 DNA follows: TGTGCCATCATGAACAGGGTTGAGTATGGCTACACCTTC.

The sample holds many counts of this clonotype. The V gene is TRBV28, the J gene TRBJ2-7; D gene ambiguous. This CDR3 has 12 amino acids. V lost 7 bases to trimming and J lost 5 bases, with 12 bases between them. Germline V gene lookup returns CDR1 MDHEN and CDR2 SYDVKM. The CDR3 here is CASMSSPNEQYF. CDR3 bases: TGTGCCAGCATGTCCAGCCCTAACGAGCAGTACTTC.

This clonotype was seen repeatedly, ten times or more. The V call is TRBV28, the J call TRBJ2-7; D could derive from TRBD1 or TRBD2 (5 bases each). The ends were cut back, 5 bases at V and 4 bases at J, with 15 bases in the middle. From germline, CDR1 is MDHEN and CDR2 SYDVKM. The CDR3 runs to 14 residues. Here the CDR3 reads CASSNRDHQYEQYF. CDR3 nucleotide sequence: TGTGCCAGCAGTAACCGGGACCACCAATACGAGCAGTACTTC.

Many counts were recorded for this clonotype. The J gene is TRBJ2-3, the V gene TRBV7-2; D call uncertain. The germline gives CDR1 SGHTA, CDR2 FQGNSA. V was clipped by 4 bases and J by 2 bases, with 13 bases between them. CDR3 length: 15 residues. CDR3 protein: CASSYVAAHTDTQYF. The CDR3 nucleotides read TGTGCCAGCAGCTACGTCGCAGCCCACACAGATACGCAGTATTTT. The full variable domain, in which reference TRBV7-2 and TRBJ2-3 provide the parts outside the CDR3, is GAGVSQSPSNKVTEKGKDVELRCDPISGHTALYWYRQSLGQGLEFLIYFQGNSAPDKSGLPSDRFSAERTGGSVSTLTIQRTQQEDSAVYLCASSYVAAHTDTQYFGPGTRLTVL.

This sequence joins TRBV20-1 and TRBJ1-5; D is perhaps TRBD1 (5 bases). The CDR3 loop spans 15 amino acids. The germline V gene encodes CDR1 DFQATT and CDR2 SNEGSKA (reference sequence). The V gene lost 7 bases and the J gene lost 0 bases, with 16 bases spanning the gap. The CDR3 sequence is CSDQGAAYSNQPQHF. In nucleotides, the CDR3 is TGCAGTGACCAAGGGGCAGCTTATAGCAATCAGCCCCAGCATTTT.

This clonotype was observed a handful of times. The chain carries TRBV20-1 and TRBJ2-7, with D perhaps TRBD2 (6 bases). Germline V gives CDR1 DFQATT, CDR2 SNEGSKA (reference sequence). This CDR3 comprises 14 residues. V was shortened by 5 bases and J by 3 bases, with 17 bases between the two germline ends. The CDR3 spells CSAVHGGPHYEQYF. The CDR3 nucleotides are TGCAGTGCTGTCCACGGGGGACCACACTACGAGCAGTACTTC.

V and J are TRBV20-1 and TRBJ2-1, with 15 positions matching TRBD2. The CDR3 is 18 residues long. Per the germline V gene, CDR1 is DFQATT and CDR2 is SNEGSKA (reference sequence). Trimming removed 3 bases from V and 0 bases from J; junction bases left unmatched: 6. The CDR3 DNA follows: TGCAGTGCTAGTGGGACTAGCGGGGGGCCGAGCTCCTACAATGAGCAGTTCTTC. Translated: CSASGTSGGPSSYNEQFF.

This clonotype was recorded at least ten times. The CDR3 loop reads CASSFTGGSAEAFF. For the CDR3, the DNA is TGTGCCAGCAGCTTTACAGGGGGCTCCGCTGAAGCTTTCTTT. The rearrangement links TRBV5-5 to TRBJ1-1; 9 bases match TRBD1. The CDR3 consists of 14 residues. J was trimmed by 6 bases and V by 2 bases; bases with no gene match: 5. Germline V gene sequence: CDR1 SGHKS, CDR2 YYEKEE (reference sequence).

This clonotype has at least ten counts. The CDR3 spells CASSTDRENQPQHF. For the CDR3, the DNA is TGTGCCAGCAGCACTGACAGGGAAAATCAGCCCCAGCATTTT. The chain has TRBV12-3 or TRBV12-4 and TRBJ1-5, with TRBD1 matching 7 bases. V lost 6 bases and J lost 4; bases outside the gene matches: 6. This CDR3 has 14 residues.

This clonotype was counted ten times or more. The CDR3 DNA sequence: TGCGCCAGCAGCCAAGATCGGGGGGGGTCGGCAGATACGCAGTATTTT. This gives the protein CASSQDRGGSADTQYF. This sequence joins TRBV4-1 and TRBJ2-3; 8 nucleotides match TRBD2. The CDR3 is 16 residues long. In germline, CDR1 is MGHRA, CDR2 YSYEKL. V lost 0 bases to trimming and J lost 4 bases; unmatched junction nucleotides: 6.

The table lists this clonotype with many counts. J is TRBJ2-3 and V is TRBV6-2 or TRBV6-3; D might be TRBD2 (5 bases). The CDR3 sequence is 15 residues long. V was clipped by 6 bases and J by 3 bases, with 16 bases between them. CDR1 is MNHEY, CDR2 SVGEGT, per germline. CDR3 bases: TGTGCCAGCAGCTTACGCCCGGACTTTACAGATACGCAGTATTTT. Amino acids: CASSLRPDFTDTQYF.

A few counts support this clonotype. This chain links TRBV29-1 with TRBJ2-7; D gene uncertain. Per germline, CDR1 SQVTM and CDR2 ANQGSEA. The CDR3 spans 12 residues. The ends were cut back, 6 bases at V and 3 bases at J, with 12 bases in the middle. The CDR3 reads CSVLTPFYEQYF. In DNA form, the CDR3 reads TGCAGCGTACTGACACCTTTCTACGAGCAGTACTTC.

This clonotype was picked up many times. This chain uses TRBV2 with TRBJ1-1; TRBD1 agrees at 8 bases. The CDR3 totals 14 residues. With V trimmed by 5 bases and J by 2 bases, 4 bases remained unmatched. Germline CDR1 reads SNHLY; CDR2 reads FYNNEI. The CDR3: CASSFQGANTEAFF. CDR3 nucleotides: TGTGCCAGCAGTTTCCAGGGGGCAAACACTGAAGCTTTCTTT. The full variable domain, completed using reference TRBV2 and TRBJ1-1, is EPEVTQTPSHQVTQMGQEVILRCVPISNHLYFYWYRQILGQKVEFLVSFYNNEISEKSEIFDDQFSVERPDGSNFTLKIRSTKLEDSAMYFCASSFQGANTEAFFGQGTRLTVV.

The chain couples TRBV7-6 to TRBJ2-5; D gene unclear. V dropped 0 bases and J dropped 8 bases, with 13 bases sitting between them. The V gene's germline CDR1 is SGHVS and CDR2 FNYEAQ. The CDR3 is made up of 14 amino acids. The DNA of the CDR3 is TGTGCCAGCAGCTTAGCGGAGTCCGGCCGAACCCAGTACTTC. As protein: CASSLAESGRTQYF. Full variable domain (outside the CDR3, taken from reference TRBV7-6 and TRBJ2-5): GAGVSQSPRYKVTKRGQDVALRCDPISGHVSLYWYRQALGQGPEFLTYFNYEAQQDKSGLPNDRFSAERPEGSISTLTIQRTEQRDSAMYRCASSLAESGRTQYFGPGTRLLVL.

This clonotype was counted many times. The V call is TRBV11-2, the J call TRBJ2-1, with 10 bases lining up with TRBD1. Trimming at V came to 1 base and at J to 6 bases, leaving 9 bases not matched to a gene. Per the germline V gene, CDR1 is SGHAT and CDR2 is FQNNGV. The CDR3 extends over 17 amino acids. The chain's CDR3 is CASSLATGTGAVNEQFF. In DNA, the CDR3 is TGTGCCAGCAGCTTAGCCACCGGGACAGGGGCCGTCAATGAGCAGTTCTTC.

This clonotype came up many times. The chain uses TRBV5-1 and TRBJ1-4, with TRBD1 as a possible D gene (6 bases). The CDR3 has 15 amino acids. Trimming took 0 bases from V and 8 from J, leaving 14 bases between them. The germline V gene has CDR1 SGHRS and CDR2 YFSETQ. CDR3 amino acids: CASSLGDTPREKLFF. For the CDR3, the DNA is TGCGCCAGCAGCTTGGGGGACACGCCAAGAGAAAAACTGTTTTTT.

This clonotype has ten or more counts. CDR3 bases: TGTGCCAGCAGCCAACACGAGGGCTACGAGCAGTACTTC. Translating gives CASSQHEGYEQYF. The genes are TRBV7-6 and TRBJ2-7, with D tentatively TRBD2 (5 bases). The CDR3 runs 13 residues. Per the germline V gene, CDR1 is SGHVS and CDR2 is FNYEAQ. V lost 5 bases and J lost 3, with 11 bases in between.

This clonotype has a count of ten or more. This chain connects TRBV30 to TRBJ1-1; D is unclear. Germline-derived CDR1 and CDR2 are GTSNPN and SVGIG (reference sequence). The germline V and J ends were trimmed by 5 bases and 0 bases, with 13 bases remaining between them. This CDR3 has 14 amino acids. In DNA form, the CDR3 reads TGTGCCTGGCGATCTAACGGGTTGAACACTGAAGCTTTCTTT. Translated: CAWRSNGLNTEAFF.

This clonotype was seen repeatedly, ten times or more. DNA for the CDR3: TGTGCCAGCAGCCCCAATCCATATCAGCCCCAGCATTTT. This sequence encodes CASSPNPYQPQHF. V usage is TRBV7-2 and J usage is TRBJ1-5, with no clear D. The germline V gene has CDR1 SGHTA and CDR2 FQGNSA. Trimming shortened V by 5 bases and J by 5 bases, and 10 bases separated the two germline ends. The CDR3 consists of 13 residues.

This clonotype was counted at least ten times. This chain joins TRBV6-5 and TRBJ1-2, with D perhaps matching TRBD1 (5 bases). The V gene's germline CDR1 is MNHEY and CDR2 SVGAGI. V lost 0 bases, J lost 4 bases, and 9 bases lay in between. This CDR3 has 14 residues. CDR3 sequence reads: CASSYSGESYGYTF. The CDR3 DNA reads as TGTGCCAGCAGTTACTCAGGGGAGAGCTATGGCTACACCTTC.

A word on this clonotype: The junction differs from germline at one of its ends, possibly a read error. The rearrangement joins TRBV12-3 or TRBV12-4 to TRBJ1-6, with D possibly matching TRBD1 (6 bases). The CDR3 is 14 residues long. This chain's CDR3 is CVSSPRDIASPLHF. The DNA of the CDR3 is TGTGTCAGCAGCCCTCGGGACATCGCTTCACCCCTCCACTTT.

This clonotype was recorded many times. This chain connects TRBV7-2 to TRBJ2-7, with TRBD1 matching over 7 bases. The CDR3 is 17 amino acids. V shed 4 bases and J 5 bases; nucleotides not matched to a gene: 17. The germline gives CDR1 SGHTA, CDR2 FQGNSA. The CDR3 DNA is TGTGCCAGCAGCTCCGACTACCCGACAGGGAAGACGGACGAGCAGTACTTC. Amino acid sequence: CASSSDYPTGKTDEQYF.

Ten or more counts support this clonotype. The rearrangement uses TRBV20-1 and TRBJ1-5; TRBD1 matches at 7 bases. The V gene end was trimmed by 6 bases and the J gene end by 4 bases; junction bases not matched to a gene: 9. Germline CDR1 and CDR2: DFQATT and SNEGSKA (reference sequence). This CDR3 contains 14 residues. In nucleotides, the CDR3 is TGCAGTGCCCATCCGGGACAGTATAATCAGCCCCAGCATTTT. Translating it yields CSAHPGQYNQPQHF.

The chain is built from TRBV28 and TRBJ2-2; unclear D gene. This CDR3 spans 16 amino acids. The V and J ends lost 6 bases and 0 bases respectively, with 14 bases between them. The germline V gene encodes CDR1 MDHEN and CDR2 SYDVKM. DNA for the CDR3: TGTGCCAGCAGCCCCCTGGTGGGCTCGAACACCGGGGAGCTGTTTTTT. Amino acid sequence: CASSPLVGSNTGELFF.

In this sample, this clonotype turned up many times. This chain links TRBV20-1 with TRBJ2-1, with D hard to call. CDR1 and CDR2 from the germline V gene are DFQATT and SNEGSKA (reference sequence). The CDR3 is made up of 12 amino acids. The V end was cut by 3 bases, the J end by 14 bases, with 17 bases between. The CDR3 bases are TGCAGTGCTAGCCGTTCGGGTCCTGAAGAGTTCTTC. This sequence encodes CSASRSGPEEFF.